Described below is a single T cell receptor (beta chain) sequence and its context. Its matching antigen is unknown. The data were taken from a study of T cells after yellow fever vaccination. Study observations and caveats: Clones that expanded after primary vaccination mostly reappeared after the booster (just under 98% CD4, around 87% CD8). Though weaker, the secondary response peaked faster, on day 5 versus 15.

A 5'RACE template-switching step, the method used to make TCR cDNA, added a universal primer site and UMIs. TCRdb re-analysed the 5' RACE reads in MiXCR, keeping a single row per CDR3 protein. The repertoire holds some 350,000 distinct CDR3 sequences, with under 7.5% as singletons. The receptor was isolated from a man in his thirties or forties who received the YFV17D yellow fever vaccine. The sample was PBMCs, taken 5 days after the yellow fever booster vaccination.

The chain's CDR3 is CASSEGSGGYNEQFF. The CDR3 nucleotides are TGCGCCAGCAGTGAGGGGTCTGGGGGCTACAATGAGCAGTTCTTC. This sequence joins TRBV10-1 and TRBJ2-1; tentatively, D is TRBD1 or TRBD2 (5 bases each). Trimming removed 2 bases at V and 3 bases at J, with 11 bases between. Germline V gives CDR1 WNHNN, CDR2 SYGVQD (reference sequence). The CDR3 spans 15 residues.